This TCR beta chain was sequenced during a study of T cell responses to AZD1222 COVID-19 vaccine. The table came from immunoSEQ multiplex PCR; TCRdb's copy has only in-frame clones and leaves some out. The data show roughly 100,000 clones, with roughly 89% seen just once and roughly 4% held by the top ten. This clone was seen only once. Germline V CDR1 and CDR2: SGHTA, FQGNSA. This CDR3 spans 15 amino acids. V shed 5 bases and J shed 6 bases, with 14 bases lying between them. The source of this sequence is an adult in good health. The rearrangement uses TRBV7-2 and TRBJ1-6, with D perhaps matching TRBD1 (5 bases). The sample consisted of peripheral blood, taken on day 0 of AZD1222 vaccination. The CDR3 DNA sequence: TGTGCCAGCAGCCGCCGACAGACACCTAATTCACCCCTCCACTTT. Protein product: CASSRRQTPNSPLHF. The whole variable domain, remainder taken from reference TRBV7-2 and TRBJ1-6, is GAGVSQSPSNKVTEKGKDVELRCDPISGHTALYWYRQSLGQGLEFLIYFQGNSAPDKSGLPSDRFSAERTGGSVSTLTIQRTQQEDSAVYLCASSRRQTPNSPLHFGNGTRLTVT.